Presented here are 13 T cell receptor beta chains from one specimen sequenced in a study of vaccination effects on CD4 cells after COVID-19. The antigens of these receptors remain unknown. Using immunoSEQ multiplex PCR, the repertoire was profiled, and TCRdb retains in-frame clones only, with some absent. The sample lists about 24,000 clones; roughly 80% were seen once. ViraFEST used viral peptide pools to expand antigen-specific CD4+ T cells before sequencing. After more than 9 days in culture, the CD4+ T cells were isolated. Participants completed two doses of the BNT162b2 or mRNA-1273 vaccine. This material consisted of CD4+ T cells from PBMCs cultured with SARS-CoV-2 spike peptides, taken after COVID-19 vaccination. Every receptor here comes from a human donor who received a COVID-19 vaccine. Some clones in this sample may be carry-over from other donors' samples.

In this sample, this clone turned up once. V usage is TRBV5-4 and J usage is TRBJ1-2, with a possible D match to TRBD1 (6 bases). Between the trimmed V and J ends, which lost 4 bases and 4 bases, there was a span of 20 bases. The germline CDR1 and CDR2 sequences are SGHNT and YYREEE (reference sequence). The CDR3 is 16 residues long. The CDR3 DNA reads as TGTGCCAGCAGCCCAGTGGGCACAGGGTGGGCCTATGGCTACACCTTC. As protein: CASSPVGTGWAYGYTF.

The chain joins TRBV21-1 to TRBJ2-1; the table's TRBD1 call for D was not verified on the DNA. TRBV21-1 is flagged as a pseudogene. The CDR3 length is 15 residues. This CDR3 reads CASSRRTVYNNEQFF. Here the CDR3 DNA reads TGTGCCAGCAGCAGACGGACAGTTTATAACAATGAGCAGTTCTTC.

V and J are TRBV24-1 and TRBJ1-2, with D tentatively TRBD1 (6 bases). V gave up 4 bases and J gave up 6 bases, with 14 bases separating them. Germline assignment: CDR1 KGHDR and CDR2 SFDVKD. The CDR3 extends over 14 amino acids. CDR3 amino acids: CATSDPNRVDGYTF. CDR3 nucleotide sequence: TGTGCCACCAGTGACCCGAACAGGGTGGATGGCTACACCTTC.

This clone was detected once. This rearrangement joins TRBV3-1 (or the pseudogene TRBV3-2) to TRBJ2-5; TRBD2 agrees at 11 bases. The J segment lost 5 bases and the V segment lost 4 bases, leaving 9 bases of the junction unmatched. This CDR3 contains 16 residues. Germline values: CDR1 LGHDT, CDR2 YNNKEL (reference sequence). The DNA of the CDR3 is TGTGCCAGCAGCCGAATAGCGGGGGGGGCTTTCGAGACCCAGTACTTC. This gives the protein CASSRIAGGAFETQYF.

The V gene is TRBV24-1, the J gene TRBJ2-6; D is undetermined. CDR1 KGHDR and CDR2 SFDVKD come from the germline V gene. Trimming stripped 3 bases from V and 0 bases from J, with 8 bases between. CDR3 length: 16 residues. As DNA, the CDR3 is TGTGCCACCAGTGATCCCATCCTCTCTGGGGCCAACGTCCTGACTTTC. Its protein is CATSDPILSGANVLTF.

The rearrangement uses TRBV5-5 and TRBJ1-4; D may be TRBD1 (5 bases). The CDR3 is made up of 14 amino acids. V was cut by 5 bases and J by 7 bases, with 15 bases left in between. The germline V gene has CDR1 SGHKS and CDR2 YYEKEE (reference sequence). The DNA for the CDR3 is TGTGCCAGCAGTAGGACACTCGCGGGTGAAAAACTGTTTTTT. Its translation: CASSRTLAGEKLFF.

This sequence joins TRBV18 and TRBJ2-2, with D possibly TRBD2 on 6 matching bases. CDR3 length equals 13 residues. Germline-derived CDR1 and CDR2 are KGHSH and LQKENI. V was shortened by 1 base and J by 6 bases, with 6 bases between the two germline ends. The CDR3 is CASSPREAGELFF. For the CDR3, the DNA is TGTGCCAGCTCACCACGGGAGGCCGGGGAGCTGTTTTTT. Based on the CDR3 plus reference TRBV18 and TRBJ2-2, the full variable domain is NAGVMQNPRHLVRRRGQEARLRCSPMKGHSHVYWYRQLPEEGLKFMVYLQKENIIDESGMPKERFSAEFPKEGPSILRIQQVVRGDSAAYFCASSPREAGELFFGEGSRLTVL.

The gene calls are TRBV5-6 and TRBJ2-5; weak D call: TRBD1 (5 bases). The CDR3 has 14 residues. The germline V gene has CDR1 SGHDT and CDR2 YYEEEE. V was cut by 0 bases and J by 5 bases, with 11 bases left in between. The CDR3 is CASSLASHRETQYF. The CDR3 nucleotides read TGTGCCAGCAGCTTGGCAAGTCACAGGGAGACCCAGTACTTC. The whole variable domain, remainder taken from reference TRBV5-6 and TRBJ2-5, is DAGVTQSPTHLIKTRGQQVTLRCSPKSGHDTVSWYQQALGQGPQFIFQYYEEEERQRGNFPDRFSGHQFPNYSSELNVNALLLGDSALYLCASSLASHRETQYFGPGTRLLVL.

The chain links TRBV12-5 to TRBJ1-2; D is ambiguous. CDR3 size: 13 residues. The V gene lost 2 bases and the J gene lost 4 bases, with 8 bases spanning the gap. Germline lookup yields CDR1 LGHNT and CDR2 FRNRAP. The CDR3 DNA reads TGTGCTAGTGGTTTGCGGGCGGTCTATGGCTACACCTTC. The encoded protein is CASGLRAVYGYTF.

The chain employs TRBV18 and TRBJ1-1; TRBD1 is a possible D gene (6 bases). In germline, CDR1 is KGHSH, CDR2 LQKENI. The V gene lost 3 bases and the J gene lost 5 bases, with 19 bases spanning the gap. The CDR3 has 16 amino acids. CDR3 protein: CASSPPRTGLLTEAFF. In nucleotides, the CDR3 is TGTGCCAGCTCACCGCCGAGAACAGGGCTTTTGACTGAAGCTTTCTTT. Looking up the rest from reference TRBV18 and TRBJ1-1 gives the full variable domain: NAGVMQNPRHLVRRRGQEARLRCSPMKGHSHVYWYRQLPEEGLKFMVYLQKENIIDESGMPKERFSAEFPKEGPSILRIQQVVRGDSAAYFCASSPPRTGLLTEAFFGQGTRLTVV.

This rearrangement joins TRBV2 to TRBJ1-2, with D unresolved. This CDR3 spans 13 amino acids. Trimming removed 7 bases at V and 8 bases at J, with 17 bases between. Germline V gene data show CDR1 as SNHLY and CDR2 as FYNNEI. The CDR3 loop is CASIQMEVGGYTF. As DNA, the CDR3 is TGTGCCAGCATTCAAATGGAGGTGGGCGGCTACACCTTC.

The CDR3 DNA is TGTGCCAGCAGCCCCGGACTAGCGTCCTACGAGCAGTACGTC. Its translation is CASSPGLASYEQYV. The genes are TRBV11-2 and TRBJ2-7; 9 nucleotides match TRBD2. J was trimmed by 1 base and V by 5 bases; bases with no gene match: 3. Germline V gene lookup returns CDR1 SGHAT and CDR2 FQNNGV. This CDR3 is built from 14 residues.

The genes are TRBV5-1 and TRBJ2-7, with TRBD1 matching over 8 bases. CDR1 is SGHRS, CDR2 YFSETQ, per germline. The CDR3 runs to 16 residues. The J segment lost 0 bases and the V segment lost 0 bases, leaving 5 bases of the junction unmatched. The CDR3 loop is CASSLGGQGSSYEQYV. CDR3 nucleotides: TGCGCCAGCAGCTTGGGCGGACAGGGATCCTCCTACGAGCAGTACGTC.